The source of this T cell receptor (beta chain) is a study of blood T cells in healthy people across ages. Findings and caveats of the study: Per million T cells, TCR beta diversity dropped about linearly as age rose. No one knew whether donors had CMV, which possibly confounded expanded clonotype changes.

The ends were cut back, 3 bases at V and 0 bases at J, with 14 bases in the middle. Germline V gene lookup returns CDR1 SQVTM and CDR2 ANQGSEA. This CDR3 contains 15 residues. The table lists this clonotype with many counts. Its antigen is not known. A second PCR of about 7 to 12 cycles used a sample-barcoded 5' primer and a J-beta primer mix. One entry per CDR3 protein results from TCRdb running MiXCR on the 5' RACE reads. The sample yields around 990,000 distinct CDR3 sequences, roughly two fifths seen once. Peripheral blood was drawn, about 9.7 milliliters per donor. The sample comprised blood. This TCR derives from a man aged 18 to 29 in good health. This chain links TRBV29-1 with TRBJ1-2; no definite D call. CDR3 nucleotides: TGCAGCGTTGATGTACTGGAGGGAGCTAACTATGGCTACACCTTC. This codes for CSVDVLEGANYGYTF. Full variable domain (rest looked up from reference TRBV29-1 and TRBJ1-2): SAVISQKPSRDICQRGTSLTIQCQVDSQVTMMFWYRQQPGQSLTLIATANQGSEATYESGFVIDKFPISRPNLTFSTLTVSNMSPEDSSIYLCSVDVLEGANYGYTFGSGTRLTVV.